This T cell receptor (beta chain) appears in the sequencing data of a study of cytomegalovirus exposure and HLA in healthy donors. PCR used 60 Vbeta primers and 13 Jbeta primers. The table came from immunoSEQ multiplex PCR; TCRdb's copy has only in-frame clones and leaves some out. This table holds more than 95,000 clones, around 80% found once. Specimen: PBMCs. The receptor's source is a man aged 25-40 years in good health and CMV-seropositive.

CDR3 sequence (DNA): TGTGCCATCAGATGGACAGGTACGAACACTGAAGCTTTCTTT. Its protein is CAIRWTGTNTEAFF. V is TRBV10-3 and J is TRBJ1-1, with 7 bases that match TRBD1. This CDR3 spans 14 amino acids. The junction had 5 bases not matched to a gene; V was cut back by 6 bases and J by 1 base. Germline CDR1 is ENHRY and CDR2 is SYGVKD.